These 13 T cell receptor beta chains were sequenced from one sample in a study of blood T cell repertoires in COVID-19. Profiled with immunoSEQ multiplex PCR; TCRdb holds only in-frame clones, not every one. The sample includes tens of thousands of clones, roughly 86% of them seen just once. Sequencing used peripheral blood. The source is a man aged 45 to 65 with active COVID-19.

The chain combines TRBV5-5 with TRBJ1-2; D ambiguous. CDR1 is SGHKS, CDR2 YYEKEE, per germline (reference sequence). Trimming took 1 base from V and 4 from J, leaving 8 bases between them. The CDR3 is 13 amino acids. The CDR3 reads CASSLNSIYGYTF. DNA for the CDR3: TGTGCCAGCAGCTTGAACAGTATCTATGGCTACACCTTC. Complete variable domain (other parts from reference TRBV5-5 and TRBJ1-2): DAGVTQSPTHLIKTRGQQVTLRCSPISGHKSVSWYQQVLGQGPQFIFQYYEKEERGRGNFPDRFSARQFPNYSSELNVNALLLGDSALYLCASSLNSIYGYTFGSGTRLTVV.

The gene calls are TRBV5-1 and TRBJ2-1; 11 bases are a match to TRBD2. The CDR3 is made up of 19 amino acids. Germline assignment: CDR1 SGHRS and CDR2 YFSETQ. V lost 3 bases to trimming and J lost 4 bases; unmatched junction nucleotides: 15. The CDR3 bases are TGCGCCAGCAGCTCCGTAGGGGGGATAGCGGGAGGGATTTACAATGAGCAGTTCTTC. Its translation: CASSSVGGIAGGIYNEQFF. The full variable domain, rest sourced from reference TRBV5-1 and TRBJ2-1, is KAGVTQTPRYLIKTRGQQVTLSCSPISGHRSVSWYQQTPGQGLQFLFEYFSETQRNKGNFPGRFSGRQFSNSRSEMNVSTLELGDSALYLCASSSVGGIAGGIYNEQFFGPGTRLTVL.

The rearrangement links TRBV27 to TRBJ2-7; D might be TRBD1 (5 bases). V was shortened by 5 bases and J by 5 bases, with 16 bases between the two germline ends. The CDR3 has 14 residues. Germline loops: CDR1 MNHEY, CDR2 SMNVEV (reference sequence). CDR3 nucleotide sequence: TGTGCCAGCAGTCCCAGGGCCCGGGCCCACGAGCAGTACTTC. This sequence encodes CASSPRARAHEQYF.

V gene TRBV24-1 combines with J gene TRBJ2-1; tentative D call: TRBD2 (7 bases). The germline gives CDR1 KGHDR, CDR2 SFDVKD. This CDR3 is built from 13 residues. Between the trimmed V and J ends, which lost 3 bases and 12 bases, there was a span of 14 bases. CDR3 loop: CATSDAGGRRQFF. In DNA form, the CDR3 reads TGTGCCACCAGTGATGCCGGGGGGCGGAGGCAGTTCTTC.

This rearrangement joins TRBV12-3 or TRBV12-4 to TRBJ1-2; possible D gene TRBD1, 6 bases. The CDR3 is 13 residues long. V lost 7 bases and J lost 8, with 17 bases in between. CDR3 region: CASTLGAAGGYTF. CDR3 in DNA: TGTGCCAGCACCTTGGGGGCCGCGGGCGGCTACACCTTC.

The chain is built from TRBV5-6 and TRBJ2-3; TRBD1 is a possible D gene (5 bases). The V end was cut by 0 bases, the J end by 3 bases, with 8 bases between. The length of the CDR3 is 14 residues. Germline-derived CDR1 and CDR2 are SGHDT and YYEEEE. The CDR3 DNA follows: TGTGCCAGCAGCTTGGCAGGGTGGACAGATACGCAGTATTTT. Translating it yields CASSLAGWTDTQYF.

The V and J genes are TRBV5-1 and TRBJ2-2; possibly TRBD1 for D (6 bases). Trimming took off 4 bases at V and 7 bases at J, with 14 bases between the two ends. Germline assignment: CDR1 SGHRS and CDR2 YFSETQ. The CDR3 extends over 14 amino acids. The CDR3 sequence is CASSVQGRDGELFF. In DNA form, the CDR3 reads TGCGCCAGCAGCGTACAGGGAAGGGACGGGGAGCTGTTTTTT.

The table lists this clone with a count of one. This rearrangement joins TRBV14 to TRBJ2-3; D gene unclear. The CDR3 is made up of 15 amino acids. V was trimmed by 0 bases and J by 6 bases, leaving 13 bases between them. Germline V gene lookup returns CDR1 SGHDN and CDR2 FVKESK. CDR3 amino acids: CASSQDLVTADTQYF. DNA for the CDR3: TGTGCCAGCAGCCAAGATCTCGTCACCGCGGATACGCAGTATTTT. Full variable domain (remainder filled in from reference TRBV14 and TRBJ2-3): EAGVTQFPSHSVIEKGQTVTLRCDPISGHDNLYWYRRVMGKEIKFLLHFVKESKQDESGMPNNRFLAERTGGTYSTLKVQPAELEDSGVYFCASSQDLVTADTQYFGPGTRLTVL.

The V call is TRBV19, the J call TRBJ1-1; possibly TRBD1 for D (5 bases). The germline V and J ends were trimmed by 6 bases and 4 bases, with 21 bases remaining between them. There are 16 residues in the CDR3. In germline, CDR1 is LNHDA, CDR2 SQIVND (reference sequence). CDR3 DNA: TGTGCCAGTAGCCCCCGTGGGGGGACCTTAGCCACTGAAGCTTTCTTT. It specifies CASSPRGGTLATEAFF. The full variable domain, completed using reference TRBV19 and TRBJ1-1, is DGGITQSPKYLFRKEGQNVTLSCEQNLNHDAMYWYRQDPGQGLRLIYYSQIVNDFQKGDIAEGYSVSREKKESFPLTVTSAQKNPTAFYLCASSPRGGTLATEAFFGQGTRLTVV.

The CDR3 protein is CASSLSGQGAPTGELFF. The CDR3 DNA reads as TGCGCCAGCAGCTTGAGTGGACAGGGGGCGCCAACCGGGGAGCTGTTTTTT. This chain joins TRBV5-1 and TRBJ2-2; 11 bases line up with TRBD1. This CDR3 region has 17 residues. The V segment lost 1 base and the J segment 5 bases; nucleotides outside the gene matches: 7. CDR1 is SGHRS and CDR2 is YFSETQ in the germline V gene.

The V and J genes are TRBV2 and TRBJ1-6, with 7 bases that match TRBD1. Looked up from germline, CDR1 is SNHLY and CDR2 is FYNNEI. V was pared by 6 bases and J by 5 bases, with 16 bases of the junction left unmatched. The CDR3 sequence is 18 residues long. The CDR3 DNA reads TGTGCCAGCAGGTTAAGCACCTACGACAGGGCCCATAATTCACCCCTCCACTTT. As protein: CASRLSTYDRAHNSPLHF.

This chain uses TRBV6-5 with TRBJ1-3; D possibly corresponds to TRBD1 (5 bases). The CDR3 runs to 13 residues. V was pared by 6 bases and J by 0 bases, with 6 bases between. The germline V gene encodes CDR1 MNHEY and CDR2 SVGAGI. The CDR3 bases are TGTGCCAGCAGGGACAACTCTGGAAACACCATATATTTT. This encodes CASRDNSGNTIYF.

This CDR3 is CASSLATGGLDEQFF. CDR3 sequence (DNA): TGTGCCAGCAGCTTAGCGACAGGGGGCTTGGATGAGCAGTTCTTC. The chain recombines TRBV7-9 with TRBJ2-1; 10 bases line up with TRBD1. The V segment lost 0 bases and the J segment 8 bases; nucleotides outside the gene matches: 4. Germline values: CDR1 SEHNR, CDR2 FQNEAQ (reference sequence). This CDR3 has 15 residues.